The 11 T cell receptor beta chains listed next were all sequenced from one sample in a study of early T cells in non-severe SARS-CoV-2 infection. TCRdb processed the 5' RACE reads anew with MiXCR; each CDR3 protein has one entry. This sample has tens of thousands of distinct CDR3 sequences, with about 12% found just once. The source material was whole blood. The receptors stem from an adult who was a healthcare worker with PCR-confirmed SARS-CoV-2 infection or an uninfected control (not recorded which).

The chain joins TRBV4-1 to TRBJ2-5; either TRBD1 or TRBD2 may fit D (5 bases each). Germline V lookup: CDR1 MGHRA, CDR2 YSYEKL. This CDR3 is built from 14 residues. V was shortened by 2 bases and J by 5 bases, with 12 bases between the two germline ends. The CDR3 region is CASSQSGPRETQYF. Written as DNA, the CDR3 is TGCGCCAGCAGCCAATCGGGACCCCGGGAGACCCAGTACTTC.

This clonotype was counted many times. This chain connects TRBV5-1 to TRBJ2-2; no definite D call. Per germline, CDR1 SGHRS and CDR2 YFSETQ. The V end was cut by 0 bases, the J end by 3 bases, with 9 bases between. The CDR3 runs to 15 residues. CDR3 in DNA: TGCGCCAGCAGCTTGGATCCAATCGACACCGGGGAGCTGTTTTTT. Protein: CASSLDPIDTGELFF.

This clonotype has just a few counts. The V gene is TRBV5-1, the J gene TRBJ1-6; D perhaps matches TRBD1 (5 bases). Germline CDR1 reads SGHRS; CDR2 reads YFSETQ. The CDR3 length is 14 residues. Trimming cost V 3 bases and J 8 bases, with 12 bases left between them. The DNA for the CDR3 is TGCGCCAGCAGCTGGGGGGGTCCGGATTCACCCCTCCACTTT. It encodes CASSWGGPDSPLHF.

The chain has TRBV6-6 and TRBJ2-3, with 9 bases matching TRBD1. The CDR3 is made up of 15 amino acids. Unmatched junction bases numbered 8, after V lost 6 bases and J lost 4 bases. Per the germline V gene, CDR1 is MNHNY and CDR2 is SVGAGI (reference sequence). The CDR3 reads CASSSAGTGSDTQYF. CDR3 in DNA: TGTGCCAGCAGCTCCGCGGGGACAGGGTCAGATACGCAGTATTTT.

This chain uses TRBV3-1 with TRBJ1-2; D not resolved. V gave up 1 base and J gave up 3 bases, with 9 bases separating them. CDR1 is LGHDT and CDR2 is YNNKEL in the germline V gene (reference sequence). The CDR3 totals 14 residues. CDR3 sequence reads: CASSQGQSDYGYTF. Written as DNA, the CDR3 is TGTGCCAGCAGCCAAGGGCAGTCAGACTATGGCTACACCTTC. Full variable domain (missing parts from reference TRBV3-1 and TRBJ1-2): DTAVSQTPKYLVTQMGNDKSIKCEQNLGHDTMYWYKQDSKKFLKIMFSYNNKELIINETVPNRFSPKSPDKAHLNLHINSLELGDSAVYFCASSQGQSDYGYTFGSGTRLTVV.

The chain joins TRBV6-2 or TRBV6-3 to TRBJ2-5; D not certain. Trimming pared 0 bases from V and 2 bases from J, leaving 7 bases between. The CDR3 is 14 residues long. Germline CDR1 reads MNHEY; CDR2 reads SVGEGT. CDR3 residues: CASSYSGPQETQYF. CDR3 nucleotides: TGTGCCAGCAGTTACTCGGGCCCTCAAGAGACCCAGTACTTC.

The chain couples TRBV7-9 to TRBJ2-5; D unresolved. Germline V lookup: CDR1 SEHNR, CDR2 FQNEAQ (reference sequence). V was pared by 3 bases and J by 5 bases, with 7 bases between. This CDR3 has 12 residues. The CDR3 sequence: CASSFWSETQYF. The DNA for the CDR3 is TGTGCCAGCAGCTTTTGGTCGGAGACCCAGTACTTC.

This clonotype was seen only a few times. The rearrangement joins TRBV2 to TRBJ2-2; the D gene is possibly TRBD1 (6 bases). This CDR3 comprises 13 residues. Germline CDR1 is SNHLY and CDR2 is FYNNEI. V dropped 8 bases and J dropped 1 base, with 8 bases sitting between them. CDR3 nucleotide sequence: TGTGCCAGCGCCAGGGGGAACACCGGGGAGCTGTTTTTT. Translated: CASARGNTGELFF.

This clonotype showed up just a few times. The genes are TRBV27 and TRBJ1-5, with D unclear. V shed 5 bases and J shed 9 bases, with 11 bases lying between them. Germline V lookup: CDR1 MNHEY, CDR2 SMNVEV (reference sequence). This CDR3 has 12 amino acids. CDR3: CASSPAGMPQHF. DNA for the CDR3: TGTGCCAGCAGTCCGGCGGGGATGCCCCAGCATTTT.

This clonotype was observed many times. V is TRBV28 and J is TRBJ1-5; possibly TRBD1 for D (5 bases). V lost 3 bases, J lost 4 bases, and 13 bases lay in between. Germline V gives CDR1 MDHEN, CDR2 SYDVKM. The CDR3 totals 15 residues. The CDR3 nucleotides are TGTGCCAGCAGTTTGCCCGACAGTAAAAATCAGCCCCAGCATTTT. This gives the protein CASSLPDSKNQPQHF. Supplemented by reference TRBV28 and TRBJ1-5, the full variable domain reads DVKVTQSSRYLVKRTGEKVFLECVQDMDHENMFWYRQDPGLGLRLIYFSYDVKMKEKGDIPEGYSVSREKKERFSLILESASTNQTSMYLCASSLPDSKNQPQHFGDGTRLSIL.

This clonotype was picked up many times. This sequence joins TRBV21-1 and TRBJ2-7; the tabulated D call, TRBD2, remains unverified against the DNA. TRBV21-1 is deemed a pseudogene. The CDR3 extends over 12 amino acids. Written as DNA, the CDR3 is TGTGCCAGCAGCAAAGGGCCCGACGAGCAGTACTTC. As protein: CASSKGPDEQYF.